This T cell receptor beta chain was recorded in a study of cytomegalovirus exposure and HLA in healthy donors. The study, taken as a whole, reports: In vitro confirmation showed three CMV-associated chains to be CMV antigen specific. Many donors shared some public TCRs, even though most TCR sequences were rare. That first-cohort TCR clusters tended to co-occur in the approximately 110 validation repertoires was found in a later analysis.

It was the approximately 110-subject validation cohort, separate from the approximately 620-subject first cohort, to which the donors belonged. The table came from immunoSEQ multiplex PCR; TCRdb's copy has only in-frame clones and leaves some out. Of 200,000 or so clones detected, 84% appear once; the ten largest clones hold roughly 6.5%. Concerning this clone: Its antigen is currently unknown.

The CDR3 extends over 16 amino acids. Germline CDR1 reads GTSNPN; CDR2 reads SVGIG (reference sequence). Trimming removed 0 bases from V and 4 bases from J, with 15 bases in between. This clonotype was sampled from a man younger than 30 in good health and CMV-seropositive. The rearrangement links TRBV30 to TRBJ1-4; D ambiguous. The sequenced sample was PBMCs. Here the CDR3 reads CAWSVPAGSHNEKLFF. The CDR3 DNA reads as TGTGCCTGGAGTGTACCGGCAGGAAGCCATAATGAAAAACTGTTTTTT.